This T cell receptor beta chain was identified in a study of memory CD4+ T cells and cytomegalovirus serostatus. The sort gate was single viable CD3+CD4+CD8-CD45RO+ cells for memory CD4+ T cells. Total CD4+ T cells were enriched by CD4 positive selection. How the authors handled the data: Out-of-frame sequences were removed, leaving 2 million to 2.5 million distinct TCRbeta sequences. Only in-frame clones appear in the TCRdb table, and some are missing; sequencing was by immunoSEQ multiplex PCR. V and J calls and clone size are those listed in that table; D and trimming were worked out from the DNA. The sample has roughly 45,000 clones; just under 80% are singletons. This CDR3 has 13 amino acids. Germline CDR1 reads KGHSH; CDR2 reads LQKENI. Unmatched junction bases numbered 3, after V lost 3 bases and J lost 8 bases.

This receptor was obtained from an adult in good health and CMV-seronegative. Sample: memory CD4+ T cells from blood. The chain has TRBV18 and TRBJ2-1, with 8 bases matching TRBD1. The CDR3 coding sequence is TGTGCCAGCTCACCTCTACAGGGGGATGAGCAGTTCTTC. It specifies CASSPLQGDEQFF.